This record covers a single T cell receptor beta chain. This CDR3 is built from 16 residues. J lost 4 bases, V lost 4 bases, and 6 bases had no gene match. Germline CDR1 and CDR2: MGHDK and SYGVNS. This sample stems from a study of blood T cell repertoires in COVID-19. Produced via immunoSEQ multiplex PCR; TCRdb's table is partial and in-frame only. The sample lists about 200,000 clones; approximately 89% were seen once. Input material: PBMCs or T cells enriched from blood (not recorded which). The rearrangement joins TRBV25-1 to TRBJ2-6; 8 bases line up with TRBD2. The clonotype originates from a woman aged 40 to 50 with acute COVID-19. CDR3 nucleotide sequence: TGTGCCAGCAGTGGGACGGGGGGGATAGGGGCCAACGTCCTGACTTTC. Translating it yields CASSGTGGIGANVLTF.